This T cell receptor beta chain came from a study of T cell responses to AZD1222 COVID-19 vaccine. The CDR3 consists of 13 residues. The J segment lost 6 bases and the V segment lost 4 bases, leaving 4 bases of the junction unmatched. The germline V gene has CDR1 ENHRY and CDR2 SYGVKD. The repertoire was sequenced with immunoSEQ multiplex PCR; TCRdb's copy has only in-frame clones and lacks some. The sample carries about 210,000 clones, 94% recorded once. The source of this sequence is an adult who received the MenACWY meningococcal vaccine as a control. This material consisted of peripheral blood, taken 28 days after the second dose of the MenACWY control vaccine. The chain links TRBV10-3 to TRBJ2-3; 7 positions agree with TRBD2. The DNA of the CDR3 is TGTGCCATCAGTGGCGGGAGTGACGATACGCAGTATTTT. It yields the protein CAISGGSDDTQYF.